One sample yielded the 20 T cell receptor beta chains listed below, sequenced in a study of shared clonotypes between healthy human individuals. Measured with immunoSEQ multiplex PCR; TCRdb has only the in-frame clones, and not every one. The repertoire holds over 2,000,000 clones, with roughly 93% as singletons. CD45RO-negative cells were positively selected for CCR7, leaving out terminally differentiated effector memory CD45RA+ cells. Material: naive CD8+ T cells from PBMCs. The receptors derive from a man aged 18 to 29 in good health. Some clones in this sample may be carry-over from other donors' samples.

The CDR3 bases are TGTGCCACCAGGTTGATATCCAGCTCTGGAAACACCATATATTTT. Encoded protein: CATRLISSSGNTIYF. The chain combines TRBV28 with TRBJ1-3; D is unresolved. Trimming removed 10 bases from V and 0 bases from J, with 16 bases in between. There are 15 residues in the CDR3. CDR1 and CDR2 (germline): MDHEN, SYDVKM.

CDR3 nucleotides: TGTGCCAGCAGGGAACGCGACAGGGCCTATGGCTACACCTTC. Protein sequence: CASRERDRAYGYTF. The V call is TRBV28, the J call TRBJ1-2, with 7 bases matching TRBD1. The CDR3 loop spans 14 amino acids. With 6 bases clipped from V and 4 bases from J, the junction kept 8 bases outside the gene matches. The germline V gene encodes CDR1 MDHEN and CDR2 SYDVKM.

As concerns this clone: Different DNA sequences within this sample yield the same CDR3. V is TRBV27 and J is TRBJ2-7, with D perhaps matching TRBD2 (6 bases). The germline CDR1 and CDR2 sequences are MNHEY and SMNVEV (reference sequence). CDR3 length: 14 residues. Trimming removed 3 bases at V and 1 base at J, with 10 bases between. CDR3 sequence reads: CASSFSGGSYEQYF. The CDR3 DNA sequence: TGTGCCAGCAGTTTTAGTGGGGGGTCCTACGAGCAGTACTTC.

This chain joins TRBV5-6 and TRBJ2-5; 9 bases align to TRBD2. The CDR3 has 15 amino acids. CDR1 is SGHDT and CDR2 is YYEEEE in the germline V gene. Trimming at V came to 5 bases and at J to 5 bases, leaving 10 bases not matched to a gene. The CDR3 region has the DNA TGTGCCAGCAGGGTGGCGGGAGGGCCTTCGGAGACCCAGTACTTC. As protein: CASRVAGGPSETQYF.

CDR3 nucleotides: TGTGCCAGCAGTCAATTACAGGGGTCTGAAAAACTGTTTTTT. It specifies CASSQLQGSEKLFF. The chain is built from TRBV27 and TRBJ1-4, with 7 bases that match TRBD1. Trimming removed 5 bases from V and 7 bases from J; junction bases left unmatched: 7. Germline lookup yields CDR1 MNHEY and CDR2 SMNVEV (reference sequence). The CDR3 covers 14 residues.

CDR3 nucleotides: TGTGCCAGCAGTGATCCGGGTCAGCCCCAGCATTTT. It yields the protein CASSDPGQPQHF. The V gene is TRBV25-1, the J gene TRBJ1-5; D is undetermined. Per the germline V gene, CDR1 is MGHDK and CDR2 is SYGVNS. The CDR3 contains 12 residues. V lost 3 bases and J 6 bases, leaving 6 bases between the germline ends.

The chain uses TRBV9 and TRBJ2-1; a weak D match, TRBD2 (6 bases). Looked up from germline, CDR1 is SGDLS and CDR2 is YYNGEE. The V end lost 0 bases, the J end lost 8 bases, and 12 bases lay between the germline ends. CDR3 size: 14 residues. In nucleotides, the CDR3 is TGTGCCAGCAGCGTAGATGGGGAGGTCTATGAGCAGTTCTTC. This translates into CASSVDGEVYEQFF.

The chain employs TRBV7-8 and TRBJ2-7, with 8 bases matching TRBD1. CDR3 length: 15 amino acids. Germline CDR1 SGHVS, CDR2 FQNEAQ. J lost 0 bases, V lost 5 bases, and 6 bases had no gene match. CDR3 loop: CASSPRGLFSYEQYF. The CDR3 nucleotides read TGTGCCAGCAGCCCCAGGGGGCTTTTCTCCTACGAGCAGTACTTC.

On this clone: The identical CDR3 is also encoded by other nucleotide sequences in the sample. The J gene is TRBJ2-7, the V gene TRBV27; D is perhaps TRBD1 (6 bases). The CDR3 has 14 amino acids. From germline, CDR1 is MNHEY and CDR2 SMNVEV (reference sequence). Trimming took 7 bases from V and 0 from J, leaving 13 bases between them. This chain's CDR3 is CASKLRGSSYEQYF. The CDR3, as DNA: TGTGCCAGCAAGTTAAGGGGGAGCTCCTACGAGCAGTACTTC.

The chain links TRBV5-6 to TRBJ1-2; D is perhaps TRBD1 (5 bases). Between the trimmed V and J ends, which lost 2 bases and 4 bases, there was a span of 15 bases. CDR1 and CDR2 from the germline V gene are SGHDT and YYEEEE. The CDR3 is made up of 15 amino acids. CDR3 loop: CASSFGTLVLYGYTF. CDR3 nucleotides: TGTGCCAGCAGCTTCGGGACCCTCGTCCTCTATGGCTACACCTTC.

The chain uses TRBV2 and TRBJ2-7; D ambiguous. The germline V and J ends were trimmed by 7 bases and 2 bases, with 9 bases remaining between them. Germline V CDR1 and CDR2: SNHLY, FYNNEI. The CDR3 extends over 12 amino acids. The chain's CDR3 is CASKTPPYEQYF. DNA of the CDR3: TGTGCCAGCAAAACCCCCCCCTACGAGCAGTACTTC.

The V and J genes are TRBV27 and TRBJ2-3; 7 bases line up with TRBD2. V lost 0 bases, J lost 2 bases, and 5 bases stayed unmatched. The CDR3 extends over 16 amino acids. Germline assignment: CDR1 MNHEY and CDR2 SMNVEV (reference sequence). CDR3 coding DNA: TGTGCCAGCAGTTTATCGGCTAGCGGTATCACAGATACGCAGTATTTT. This sequence encodes CASSLSASGITDTQYF.

The sample holds one count of this clone. The chain's CDR3 is CASSLAEGTFGNTIYF. The CDR3 coding sequence is TGTGCCAGCAGCTTAGCAGAGGGGACTTTTGGAAACACCATATATTTT. J is TRBJ1-3 and V is TRBV7-8; D is possibly TRBD1 (5 bases). Germline V gene lookup returns CDR1 SGHVS and CDR2 FQNEAQ. Trimming stripped 0 bases from V and 3 bases from J, with 12 bases between. The CDR3 covers 16 residues.

On this clone itself: This sample also contains other DNA sequences that code for the same CDR3. J is TRBJ2-1 and V is TRBV6-6; no clear D gene. CDR1 is MNHNY and CDR2 is SVGAGI in the germline V gene (reference sequence). This CDR3 has 12 residues. Between the trimmed V and J ends, which lost 2 bases and 9 bases, there was a span of 8 bases. This CDR3 reads CASSYGLSEQFF. In DNA form, the CDR3 reads TGTGCCAGCAGTTACGGGTTGAGTGAGCAGTTCTTC.

This clone was picked up a small number of times. The rearrangement joins TRBV19 to TRBJ1-1; TRBD1 matches at 11 bases. Germline assignment: CDR1 LNHDA and CDR2 SQIVND (reference sequence). The CDR3 sequence is 14 residues long. With V trimmed by 5 bases and J by 7 bases, 6 bases remained unmatched. The CDR3 region is CASSATDRGLEAFF. For the CDR3, the DNA is TGTGCCAGTAGTGCAACGGACAGGGGGCTTGAAGCTTTCTTT.

The rearrangement joins TRBV9 to TRBJ2-5; the D gene is possibly TRBD1 (6 bases). This CDR3 comprises 14 residues. V dropped 5 bases and J dropped 4 bases, with 15 bases sitting between them. Germline V gene sequence: CDR1 SGDLS, CDR2 YYNGEE. The CDR3 sequence is CASSRKGERETQYF. CDR3 DNA sequence: TGTGCCAGCAGTCGGAAGGGGGAGAGAGAGACCCAGTACTTC. Complete variable domain (other parts from reference TRBV9 and TRBJ2-5): DSGVTQTPKHLITATGQRVTLRCSPRSGDLSVYWYQQSLDQGLQFLIQYYNGEERAKGNILERFSAQQFPDLHSELNLSSLELGDSALYFCASSRKGERETQYFGPGTRLLVL.

The CDR3 nucleotides are TGTGCCAGCAGCCACACGGGGGGGTTGGACACTGAAGCTTTCTTT. It encodes CASSHTGGLDTEAFF. The chain is built from TRBV11-1 and TRBJ1-1, with a weak D call TRBD1 (5 bases). The CDR3 runs 15 residues. V lost 5 bases, J lost 3 bases, and 16 bases lay in between. In germline, CDR1 is SGHAT, CDR2 FQDESV (reference sequence).

This chain joins TRBV6-5 and TRBJ2-5, with TRBD2 matching over 10 bases. This CDR3 is 14 amino acids long. V was pared by 4 bases and J by 5 bases, with 4 bases of the junction left unmatched. Germline V gives CDR1 MNHEY, CDR2 SVGAGI. The chain's CDR3 is CASSSTSGRETQYF. The CDR3 DNA reads as TGTGCCAGCAGTTCGACTAGCGGGCGGGAGACCCAGTACTTC.

This chain connects TRBV5-6 to TRBJ1-2; D is perhaps TRBD1 (5 bases). V dropped 0 bases and J dropped 8 bases, with 14 bases sitting between them. Per the germline V gene, CDR1 is SGHDT and CDR2 is YYEEEE. There are 14 residues in the CDR3. CDR3 coding DNA: TGTGCCAGCAGCTTGGAAGGGGTTCAGAAAGGCTACACCTTC. The encoded protein is CASSLEGVQKGYTF. The variable domain in full, completed from reference TRBV5-6 and TRBJ1-2, reads DAGVTQSPTHLIKTRGQQVTLRCSPKSGHDTVSWYQQALGQGPQFIFQYYEEEERQRGNFPDRFSGHQFPNYSSELNVNALLLGDSALYLCASSLEGVQKGYTFGSGTRLTVV.

V gene TRBV6-4 combines with J gene TRBJ1-5; 10 bases are shared with TRBD1. Germline V CDR1 and CDR2: MRHNA, SNTAGT. The V gene end was trimmed by 9 bases and the J gene end by 6 bases; junction bases not matched to a gene: 8. The CDR3 contains 14 residues. The CDR3 loop reads CASPDRGQGQPQHF. Here the CDR3 DNA reads TGTGCCAGTCCTGACAGGGGGCAGGGTCAGCCCCAGCATTTT.